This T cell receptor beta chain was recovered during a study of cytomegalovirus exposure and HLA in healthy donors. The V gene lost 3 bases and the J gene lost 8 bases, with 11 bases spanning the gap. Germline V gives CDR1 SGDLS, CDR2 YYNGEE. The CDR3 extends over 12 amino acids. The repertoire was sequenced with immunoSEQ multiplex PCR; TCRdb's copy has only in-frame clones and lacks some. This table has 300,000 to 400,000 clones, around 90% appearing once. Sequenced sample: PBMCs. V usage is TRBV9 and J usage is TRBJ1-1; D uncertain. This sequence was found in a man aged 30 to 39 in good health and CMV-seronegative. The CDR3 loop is CASSAPGGEAFF. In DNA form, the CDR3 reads TGTGCCAGCAGCGCCCCGGGAGGCGAAGCTTTCTTT.